This TCR beta chain came from a study of regulatory T cells in long-lasting Graves disease. Time point noted: newly diagnosed GD, antithyroid drugs for less than 3 months. Generation of the TCR library employed RNA extracted from PBMCs. The authors built TCR beta libraries using iRepertoire HTBI primers and Arm-PCR of CDR3 regions. In TCRdb, the multiplex PCR reads were re-called with MiXCR into one record per CDR3 protein. The data hold roughly 510,000 distinct CDR3 sequences, with roughly a sixth observed a single time. This clonotype showed up many times. The CDR3 length is 14 residues. Germline loops: CDR1 GTSNPN, CDR2 SVGIG (reference sequence). With V trimmed by 5 bases and J by 7 bases, 12 bases remained unmatched. This sample also belongs to another study, concerning T cells in Graves' hyperthyroidism and ophthalmopathy.

The chain carries TRBV30 and TRBJ1-1; 8 nucleotides agree with TRBD1. The sequencing here drew on peripheral blood mononuclear cells (PBMCs), taken at new diagnosis, from a patient treated with antithyroid drugs. The clonotype originates from a man younger than 30 with Graves disease. CDR3 loop: CAWDPSRTGHEAFF. CDR3 sequence (DNA): TGTGCCTGGGACCCTTCTAGGACAGGGCATGAAGCTTTCTTT.